This T cell receptor beta chain was found in a study of cytomegalovirus exposure and HLA in healthy donors. Study in general: One earlier analysis, a look at approximately 180 million T cells, found 117 million unique TCR beta sequences.

A word on this clone: No antigen is known for it.

The germline V gene has CDR1 LGHNT and CDR2 FRNRAP. J gave up 2 bases and V 1 base, and 8 bases lay outside the gene matches. The CDR3 length is 17 residues. Broader study findings: Most of the CMV-associated TCR beta chains (in a later analysis) appeared to be HLA-restricted.

Primers included in the PCR were 60 Vbeta and 13 Jbeta primers. Method: immunoSEQ multiplex PCR; TCRdb's copy keeps in-frame clones and lacks some. The table has 45,000 to 75,000 clones, approximately 70% seen once; the top ten hold roughly a fifth. This receptor was obtained from a woman aged 55-69 years in good health and CMV-seropositive. Material: PBMCs. The chain recombines TRBV12-5 with TRBJ1-1; 9 bases agree with TRBD1. The CDR3 here is CASGLARTGAVNTEAFF. The CDR3 region has the DNA TGTGCTAGTGGTTTGGCCCGGACAGGGGCGGTCAACACTGAAGCTTTCTTT.